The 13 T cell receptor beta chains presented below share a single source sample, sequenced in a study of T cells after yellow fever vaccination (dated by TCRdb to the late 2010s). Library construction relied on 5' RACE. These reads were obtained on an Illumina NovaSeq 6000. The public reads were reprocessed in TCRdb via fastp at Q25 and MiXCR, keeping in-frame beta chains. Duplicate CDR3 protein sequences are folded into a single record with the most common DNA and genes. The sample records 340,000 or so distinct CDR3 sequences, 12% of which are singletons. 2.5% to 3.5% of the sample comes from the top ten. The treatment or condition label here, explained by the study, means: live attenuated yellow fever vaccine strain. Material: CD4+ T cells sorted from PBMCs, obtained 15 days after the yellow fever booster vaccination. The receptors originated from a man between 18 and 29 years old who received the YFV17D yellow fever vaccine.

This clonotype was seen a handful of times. For the CDR3, the DNA is TGTGCCAGCTCACCACCGGTAGGGGGTGGGTACGAGCAGTACTTC. It yields the protein CASSPPVGGGYEQYF. The chain carries TRBV18 and TRBJ2-7, with D perhaps TRBD1 (6 bases). Per the germline V gene, CDR1 is KGHSH and CDR2 is LQKENI. V dropped 0 bases and J dropped 4 bases, with 13 bases sitting between them. The CDR3 runs to 15 residues.

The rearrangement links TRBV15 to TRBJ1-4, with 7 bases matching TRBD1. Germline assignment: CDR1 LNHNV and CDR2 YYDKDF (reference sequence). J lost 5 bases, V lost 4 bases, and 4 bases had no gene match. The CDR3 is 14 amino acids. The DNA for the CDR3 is TGTGCCACCAGCACTGGGACAGAGAATGAAAAACTGTTTTTT. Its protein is CATSTGTENEKLFF.

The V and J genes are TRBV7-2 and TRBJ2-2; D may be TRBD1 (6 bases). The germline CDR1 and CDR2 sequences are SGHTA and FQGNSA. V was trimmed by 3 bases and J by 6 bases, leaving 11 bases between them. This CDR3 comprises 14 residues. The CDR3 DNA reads TGTGCCAGCAGCTTTACAGGGAGTCCCGGGGAGCTGTTTTTT. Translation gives CASSFTGSPGELFF. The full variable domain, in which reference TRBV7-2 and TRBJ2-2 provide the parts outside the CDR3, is GAGVSQSPSNKVTEKGKDVELRCDPISGHTALYWYRQSLGQGLEFLIYFQGNSAPDKSGLPSDRFSAERTGGSVSTLTIQRTQQEDSAVYLCASSFTGSPGELFFGEGSRLTVL.

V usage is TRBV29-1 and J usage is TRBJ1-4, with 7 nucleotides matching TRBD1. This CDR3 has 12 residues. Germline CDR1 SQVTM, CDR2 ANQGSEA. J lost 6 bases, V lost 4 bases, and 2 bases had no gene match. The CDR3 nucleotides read TGCAGCGTTGGCACAGGGGATGAAAAACTGTTTTTT. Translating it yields CSVGTGDEKLFF.

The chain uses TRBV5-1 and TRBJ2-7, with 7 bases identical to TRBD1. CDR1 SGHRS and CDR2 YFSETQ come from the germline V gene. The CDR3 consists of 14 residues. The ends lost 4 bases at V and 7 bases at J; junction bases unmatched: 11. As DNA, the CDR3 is TGCGCCAGCAGCGTCAGACAGGGTTCTGAGGAGCAGTACTTC. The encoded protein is CASSVRQGSEEQYF.

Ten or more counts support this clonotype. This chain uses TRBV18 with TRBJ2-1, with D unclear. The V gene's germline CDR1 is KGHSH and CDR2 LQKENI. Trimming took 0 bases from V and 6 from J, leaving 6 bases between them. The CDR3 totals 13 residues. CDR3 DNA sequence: TGTGCCAGCTCACCACCGGGTGGCAATGAGCAGTTCTTC. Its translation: CASSPPGGNEQFF.

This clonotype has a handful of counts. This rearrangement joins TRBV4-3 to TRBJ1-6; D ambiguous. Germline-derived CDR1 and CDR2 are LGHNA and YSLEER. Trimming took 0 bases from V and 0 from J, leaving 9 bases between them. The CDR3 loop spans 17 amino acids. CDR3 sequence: CASSQDVQPSYNSPLHF. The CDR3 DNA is TGCGCCAGCAGCCAAGATGTACAGCCCTCCTATAATTCACCCCTCCACTTT.

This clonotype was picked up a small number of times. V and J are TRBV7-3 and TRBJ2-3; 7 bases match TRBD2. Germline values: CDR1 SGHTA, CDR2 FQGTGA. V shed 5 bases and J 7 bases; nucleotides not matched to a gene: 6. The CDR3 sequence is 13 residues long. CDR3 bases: TGTGCCAGCAGCCCACTAGCGATAAATACGCAGTATTTT. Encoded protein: CASSPLAINTQYF.

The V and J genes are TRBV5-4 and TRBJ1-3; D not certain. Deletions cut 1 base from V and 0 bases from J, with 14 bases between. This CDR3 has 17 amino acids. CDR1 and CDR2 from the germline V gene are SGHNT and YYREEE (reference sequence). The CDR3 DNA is TGTGCCAGCAGCTTGTCTGTGCTGGGAAGCTCTGGAAACACCATATATTTT. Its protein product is CASSLSVLGSSGNTIYF.

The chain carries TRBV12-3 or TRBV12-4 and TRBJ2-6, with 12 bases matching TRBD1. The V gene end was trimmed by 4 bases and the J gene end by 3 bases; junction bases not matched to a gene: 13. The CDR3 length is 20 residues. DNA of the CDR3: TGTGCCAGCAGTTCTAGATCCCGGGACAGGGGGCGTGGTGGGGCCAACGTCCTGACTTTC. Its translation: CASSSRSRDRGRGGANVLTF.

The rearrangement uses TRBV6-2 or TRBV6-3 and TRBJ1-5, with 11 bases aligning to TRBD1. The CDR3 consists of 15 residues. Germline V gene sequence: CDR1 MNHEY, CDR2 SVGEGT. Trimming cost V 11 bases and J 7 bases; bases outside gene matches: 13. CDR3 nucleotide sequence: TGTGCCGCCCGGGGAGGACAGGGGGCCGGGCAGCCCCAGCATTTT. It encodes CAARGGQGAGQPQHF.

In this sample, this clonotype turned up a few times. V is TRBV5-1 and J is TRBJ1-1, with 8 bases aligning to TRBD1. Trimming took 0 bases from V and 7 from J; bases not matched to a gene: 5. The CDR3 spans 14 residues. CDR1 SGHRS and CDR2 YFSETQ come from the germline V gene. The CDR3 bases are TGCGCCAGCAGCTTGGTCGGGACAGGAGATGAAGCTTTCTTT. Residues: CASSLVGTGDEAFF.

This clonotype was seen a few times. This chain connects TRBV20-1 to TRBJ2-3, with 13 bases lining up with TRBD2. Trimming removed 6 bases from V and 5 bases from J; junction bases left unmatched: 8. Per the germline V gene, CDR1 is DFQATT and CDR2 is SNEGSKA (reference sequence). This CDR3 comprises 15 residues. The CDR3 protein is CSATGLAGAGDTQYF. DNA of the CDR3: TGCAGTGCAACCGGACTAGCGGGGGCGGGAGATACGCAGTATTTT.